A selection of T cell receptor beta chains follows, all from one sample in a study of vaccination and CD4 T cells after COVID-19. TCRdb fed the PCR reads into MiXCR, producing one record per CDR3 protein. The top ten clones hold approximately 13% of a sample with some 12,000 distinct CDR3 sequences, 20% to 25% of them seen once. Antigens of these TCRs are unknown. The sample was CD4+ T cells from blood, cultured in vitro, taken before SARS-CoV-2 vaccination. These receptors all come from a human donor who received a COVID-19 vaccine. The CDR3 runs from the conserved cysteine through the conserved F or W. Fields, in order: V gene, J gene, CDR3 protein.

TRBV7-9	TRBJ2-5	CASSGGGVTRRETQYF
TRBV20-1	TRBJ2-5	CSARHARETQETQYF
TRBV19	TRBJ2-4	CASRGGAIGIQYF
TRBV7-2	TRBJ2-3	CASTSSGAVDLTDTQYF
TRBV6-1	TRBJ2-7	CASRVAGGYEQYF
TRBV7-6	TRBJ2-1	CASSLAPGGGAFSNEQFF
TRBV2	TRBJ1-2	CASTGQGAGYGYTF
TRBV10-3	TRBJ1-5	CAISESRTGIGANQPQHF
TRBV19	TRBJ1-5	CASSIPRTESIGNQPQHF
TRBV5-1	TRBJ1-1	CASSLEWFPEGAFF
TRBV30	TRBJ1-1	CAWRSDLGAEAFF
TRBV5-4	TRBJ2-7	CASSPRPGGSYEQYF
TRBV5-4	TRBJ1-2	CASSLRGVIDGYTF